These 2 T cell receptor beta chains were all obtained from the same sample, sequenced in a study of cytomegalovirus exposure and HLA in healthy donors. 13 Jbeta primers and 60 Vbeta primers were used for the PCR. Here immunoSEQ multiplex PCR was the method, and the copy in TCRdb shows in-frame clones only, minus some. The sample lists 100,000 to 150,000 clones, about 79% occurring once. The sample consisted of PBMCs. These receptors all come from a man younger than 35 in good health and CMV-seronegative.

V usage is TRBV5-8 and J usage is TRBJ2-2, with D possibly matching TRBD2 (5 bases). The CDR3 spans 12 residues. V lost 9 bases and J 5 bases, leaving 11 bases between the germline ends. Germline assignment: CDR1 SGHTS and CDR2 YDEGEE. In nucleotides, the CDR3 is TGTGCCACTTGCGGGTTAACCGGGGAGCTGTTTTTT. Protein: CATCGLTGELFF. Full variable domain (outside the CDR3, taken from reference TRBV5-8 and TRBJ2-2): EAGVTQSPTHLIKTRGQQATLRCSPISGHTSVYWYQQALGLGLQFLLWYDEGEERNRGNFPPRFSGRQFPNYSSELNVNALELEDSALYLCATCGLTGELFFGEGSRLTVL.

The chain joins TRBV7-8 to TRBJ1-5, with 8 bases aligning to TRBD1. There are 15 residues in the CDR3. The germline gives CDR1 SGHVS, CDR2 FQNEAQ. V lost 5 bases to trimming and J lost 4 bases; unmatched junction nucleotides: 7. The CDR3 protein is CASSRDRTTNQPQHF. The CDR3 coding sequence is TGTGCCAGCAGCAGGGACAGGACTACAAATCAGCCCCAGCATTTT.